The rows below give T cell receptor beta chains drawn from one sample of a study of control samples from healthy donors and cancer patients. Some clones are missing from TCRdb's copy, which holds only in-frame ones; the method was immunoSEQ multiplex PCR. The sample consists of 100,000 or so clones, over 60% of them appearing once. Sample: blood. These receptors were obtained from a young woman in good health. The CDR3 runs from the conserved cysteine through the conserved F or W. D genes are given only for firm matches. For some rows the clone size is stated as once, few or many, or as a class when expanded; others skip it.

v_gene	abundance	j_gene	d_gene	CDR3nt	CDR3aa
TRBV18	NA	TRBJ2-1	NA	TGTGCCAGCTCACCAGGACGGATAAATGAGCAGTTCTTC	CASSPGRINEQFF
TRBV6-4	NA	TRBJ2-3	TRBD2	TGTGCCAGCAGTGGGGCGGGGGGGCGAGATACGCAGTATTTT	CASSGAGGRDTQYF
TRBV30	few	TRBJ2-5	TRBD2	TGTGCCTGGAGTAGCGGGGGGGAGACCCAGTACTTC	CAWSSGGETQYF
TRBV18	NA	TRBJ2-3	NA	TGTGCCAGCTCACCTCTAGTACCGCCAGATACGCAGTATTTT	CASSPLVPPDTQYF
TRBV7-8	once	TRBJ1-5	NA	TGTGCCAGCAGCTCTCAACGTTCTGGTGGTAGCAATCAGCCCCAGCATTTT	CASSSQRSGGSNQPQHF
TRBV3-1/TRBV3-2	NA	TRBJ1-1	NA	TGTGCCAGCAGCCTCGGGCCGCTCCCTGAAGCTTTCTTT	CASSLGPLPEAFF
TRBV2	NA	TRBJ2-4	NA	TGTGCCAGCAGTGCTGGTCATGTGGGTTTCCAGTGGTACTTC	CASSAGHVGFQWYF
TRBV18	NA	TRBJ2-5	NA	TGTGCCAGCTCACGTGACAGGTCCGGCGAGACCCAGTACTTC	CASSRDRSGETQYF
TRBV7-2	NA	TRBJ2-3	NA	TGTGCCAGCAGCTTAGGCTACTCCACAGATACGCAGTATTTT	CASSLGYSTDTQYF
TRBV7-8	NA	TRBJ1-2	NA	TGTGCCAGCAGCTTATTGAAGGGATCTTACTATGGCTACACCTTC	CASSLLKGSYYGYTF
TRBV5-1	NA	TRBJ1-2	NA	TGCGCCAGCAGCTTGGCCGCAGATACCAACTATGGCTACACCTTC	CASSLAADTNYGYTF
TRBV10-3	few	TRBJ1-2	NA	TGTGCCATCAGTGAGAAGGTGACGGATGCTAACTATGGCTACACCTTC	CAISEKVTDANYGYTF
TRBV2	once	TRBJ1-2	TRBD1	TGTGCCAGCAGTGAAGAGGGACAGGGGGACGGCTACACCTTC	CASSEEGQGDGYTF
TRBV3-1/TRBV3-2	NA	TRBJ1-6	NA	TGTGCCAGTCGGACAGCAAATAATTCACCCCTCCACTTT	CASRTANNSPLHF
TRBV5-1	NA	TRBJ1-6	TRBD1	TGCGCCAGCAGCTTGGGAAGGACAGGGGCAGATTCACCCCTCCACTTT	CASSLGRTGADSPLHF
TRBV24-1	NA	TRBJ2-3	TRBD2	TGTGCCACCAGTGCTAGCGGTTTGCGGGATACGCAGTATTTT	CATSASGLRDTQYF
TRBV4-3	NA	TRBJ1-1	TRBD1	TGCGCCAGCAGCCAGGACAGGGGGGACACTGAAGCTTTCTTT	CASSQDRGDTEAFF
TRBV5-5	NA	TRBJ2-1	NA	TGTGCCAGCAGCTTACGGAGCGAGCAGTTCTTC	CASSLRSEQFF
TRBV11-2	once	TRBJ2-1	TRBD1	TGTGCCAGCAGCTTAACAGGGGGCGGGTACAATGAGCAGTTCTTC	CASSLTGGGYNEQFF
TRBV2	NA	TRBJ1-2	NA	TGTGCCAGCAGTGGGGACAAAAACTATGGCTACACCTTC	CASSGDKNYGYTF
TRBV5-1	few	TRBJ1-2	NA	TGCGCCAGCAGCTTGGAGGGAGTAGGGTACGGCTACACCTTC	CASSLEGVGYGYTF
TRBV19	NA	TRBJ2-6	TRBD1	TGTGCCAGTAGTGACAGGGGGGACTTGACTTTC	CASSDRGDLTF
TRBV3-1/TRBV3-2	NA	TRBJ1-6	NA	TGTGCCAGCAGCCAAGATGTGAAGGGAAATTCACCCCTCCACTTT	CASSQDVKGNSPLHF
TRBV2	NA	TRBJ2-7	NA	TGTGCCAGCAGGACAGGAGGGGGCTACGAGCAGTACTTC	CASRTGGGYEQYF
TRBV7-2	NA	TRBJ2-1	TRBD2	TGTGCCAGCAGCTCCACTAGCGGGGGGGCCTTAGGGCAGTTCTTC	CASSSTSGGALGQFF
TRBV13	NA	TRBJ2-1	NA	TGTGCCAGCAGCTTAGGGGGGGCAGGGTACAATGAGCAGTTCTTC	CASSLGGAGYNEQFF